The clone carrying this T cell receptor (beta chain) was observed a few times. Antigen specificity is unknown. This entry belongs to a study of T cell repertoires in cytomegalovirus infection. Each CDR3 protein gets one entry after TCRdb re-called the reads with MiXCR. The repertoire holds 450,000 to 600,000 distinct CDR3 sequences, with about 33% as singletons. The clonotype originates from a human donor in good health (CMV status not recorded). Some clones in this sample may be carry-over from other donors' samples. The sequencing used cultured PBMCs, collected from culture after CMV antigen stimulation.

The CDR3 sequence is CARPGQRAADTQYF. DNA of the CDR3: TGTGCCAGGCCGGGACAGCGGGCGGCAGATACGCAGTATTTT. The V and J genes are TRBV19 and TRBJ2-3; tentatively, D is TRBD1 (7 bases). The V end lost 9 bases, the J end lost 4 bases, and 17 bases lay between the germline ends. Germline V gene lookup returns CDR1 LNHDA and CDR2 SQIVND (reference sequence). This CDR3 has 14 residues.